This entry lists 12 T cell receptor beta chains sequenced from one sample in a study of T cell clusters in autoimmune cytopenias. TRB was amplified from 250 ng of peripheral blood genomic DNA per sample. TRB was amplified by touch-down multiplex PCR, primer pools A and B combined. TCRdb reprocessed the multiplex PCR reads and reports one entry per CDR3 protein, with no DNA. The repertoire table contains roughly 4,700 distinct CDR3 sequences. The data were also submitted as part of a second study, on T cell repertoires in aging, cancer and after chemotherapy.

Material: peripheral blood. These receptors came from a human donor in good health.

This clonotype is deemed medium-sized by its frequency. This sequence joins TRBV10-3 and TRBJ1-2. The CDR3 contains 13 residues. Per the germline V gene, CDR1 is ENHRY and CDR2 is SYGVKD. CDR3 loop: CAISVKSNYGYTF.

This chain links TRBV12-3 or TRBV12-4 with TRBJ2-7; TCRdb calls TRBD1, which cannot be checked without DNA. The CDR3 covers 13 residues. The CDR3 protein is CASRLRQGAKQYF.

In terms of frequency, this clonotype is medium-sized. The genes are TRBV30 and TRBJ2-2; no DNA is available, so the TRBD2 call from TCRdb remains unchecked. Germline CDR1 reads GTSNPN; CDR2 reads SVGIG (reference sequence). CDR3 size: 15 residues. The CDR3 sequence: CAWKARLTNTGELFF.

This clonotype is classed as medium-sized (0.01 to 0.1%) by frequency. This chain joins TRBV5-6 and TRBJ2-7; TCRdb's D gene call, TRBD1, goes unchecked for lack of DNA. The germline V gene has CDR1 SGHDT and CDR2 YYEEEE. The CDR3 is made up of 14 amino acids. CDR3: CASSFRQTSYEQYF.

This clonotype registers medium-sized by frequency. V is TRBV30 and J is TRBJ2-1. This CDR3 region has 15 residues. CDR1 is GTSNPN, CDR2 SVGIG, per germline (reference sequence). CDR3 loop: CAWSSDTSSYNEQFF.

V gene TRBV18 combines with J gene TRBJ2-5; TCRdb proposes TRBD1, but this gene call is untestable without DNA. This CDR3 has 19 residues. The germline V gene has CDR1 KGHSH and CDR2 LQKENI. The CDR3: CASTSGTGVLGLMLETQYF.

V and J are TRBV6-1 and TRBJ1-1; TCRdb's D gene call, TRBD1, goes unchecked for lack of DNA. The CDR3 has 14 amino acids. Looked up from germline, CDR1 is MNHNS and CDR2 is SASEGT. The CDR3 region is CASSEGGLNTEAFF.

The J gene is TRBJ1-1, the V gene TRBV27; TCRdb indicates TRBD1, and absent DNA this call remains unverified. Per the germline V gene, CDR1 is MNHEY and CDR2 is SMNVEV (reference sequence). The CDR3 contains 16 residues. This chain's CDR3 is CASSLRAPATNTEAFF.

Measured by frequency, this clonotype is medium-sized. The chain's CDR3 is CASGTGEDYGYTF. The V and J genes are TRBV19 and TRBJ1-2; TCRdb indicates TRBD1, and absent DNA this call remains unverified. Germline V gene lookup returns CDR1 LNHDA and CDR2 SQIVND (reference sequence). The CDR3 covers 13 residues.

This clonotype shows up as large by frequency. This chain connects TRBV19 to TRBJ2-1. The CDR3 contains 11 residues. Per germline, CDR1 LNHDA and CDR2 SQIVND (reference sequence). This chain's CDR3 is CASSIGNEQFF.

This chain connects TRBV6-2 or TRBV6-3 to TRBJ1-2. Per germline, CDR1 MNHEY and CDR2 SVGEGT. The CDR3 length is 15 residues. The chain's CDR3 is CASSYPGLANYGYTF.

The chain joins TRBV7-9 to TRBJ1-2. The CDR3 has 12 residues. Germline V lookup: CDR1 SEHNR, CDR2 FQNEAQ (reference sequence). The CDR3 here is CASSLGRLGYTF.